This entry lists 22 T cell receptor beta chains sequenced from one sample in a study of blood T cells in healthy people across ages. The use of a sample-barcoded 5' primer and a J-beta primer mix characterized a second PCR of roughly 6 to 12 cycles. TCRdb reprocessed the 5' RACE reads with MiXCR, giving one entry per CDR3 protein. The sample includes 1,800,000 or so distinct CDR3 sequences, around 42% of them seen just once. The sample was blood. The receptor source for this set is a human donor in good health.

For this clonotype: Mismatch with germline at one junction end may stem from a read error. The chain couples TRBV7-2 to TRBJ2-1; TRBD2 aligns across 10 bases. The CDR3 runs 15 residues. Looked up from germline, CDR1 is SGHTA and CDR2 is FQGNSA. In nucleotides, the CDR3 is TGTGCCAGCAGCCTCGGACTAGCGGCCTTAAATGGGCAGTTCTTC. Translating gives CASSLGLAALNGQFF. The full variable domain, completed using reference TRBV7-2 and TRBJ2-1, is GAGVSQSPSNKVTEKGKDVELRCDPISGHTALYWYRQSLGQGLEFLIYFQGNSAPDKSGLPSDRFSAERTGGSVSTLTIQRTQQEDSAVYLCASSLGLAALNGQFFGPGTRLTVL.

This clonotype was recorded at least ten times. This chain uses TRBV6-5 with TRBJ2-7; TRBD2 is a possible D gene (6 bases). From germline, CDR1 is MNHEY and CDR2 SVGAGI. The length of the CDR3 is 13 residues. V was cut by 0 bases and J by 5 bases, with 8 bases left in between. The CDR3: CASSYSPGDEQYF. CDR3 DNA sequence: TGTGCCAGCAGTTACTCTCCGGGGGACGAGCAGTACTTC.

CDR3 DNA: TGTGCCAGCAGCTTAGGGAAAGTTCAGCCCCAGCATTTT. This codes for CASSLGKVQPQHF. V is TRBV7-9 and J is TRBJ1-5; D not certain. The V gene's germline CDR1 is SEHNR and CDR2 FQNEAQ (reference sequence). V was trimmed by 1 base and J by 6 bases, leaving 7 bases between them. CDR3 length: 13 amino acids.

The chain employs TRBV3-1 and TRBJ2-5, with D maybe TRBD2 (6 bases). Germline CDR1 and CDR2: LGHDT and YNNKEL (reference sequence). V dropped 1 base and J dropped 5 bases, with 11 bases sitting between them. The CDR3 totals 14 residues. Here the CDR3 reads CASSQVTSSETQYF. The CDR3 coding sequence is TGTGCCAGCAGCCAAGTGACTAGTAGCGAGACCCAGTACTTC.

This clonotype was seen a single time. The chain carries TRBV2 and TRBJ2-4; no reliable D call. Germline V CDR1 and CDR2: SNHLY, FYNNEI. V dropped 2 bases and J dropped 6 bases, with 26 bases sitting between them. The CDR3 runs to 19 residues. CDR3 sequence: CASSERGTTVGPRRNIQYF. CDR3 DNA sequence: TGTGCCAGCAGTGAACGCGGAACAACGGTTGGACCAAGGAGAAACATTCAGTACTTC.

The DNA for the CDR3 is TGCGCCAGCAGCATAGCCGACGATAACTATGGCTACACCTTC. It specifies CASSIADDNYGYTF. The chain combines TRBV5-1 with TRBJ1-2; D unclear. There are 14 residues in the CDR3. Germline V lookup: CDR1 SGHRS, CDR2 YFSETQ. V was pared by 4 bases and J by 1 base, with 11 bases between.

The chain has TRBV7-2 and TRBJ2-3; the D gene is possibly TRBD2 (7 bases). The CDR3 extends over 15 amino acids. The germline V gene encodes CDR1 SGHTA and CDR2 FQGNSA. V dropped 4 bases and J dropped 5 bases, with 16 bases sitting between them. The CDR3 DNA sequence: TGTGCCAGCAGCTGGGGGGGCGGGGAAATAGATACGCAGTATTTT. Translated, it gives CASSWGGGEIDTQYF.

The sample holds a few counts of this clonotype. The V call is TRBV29-1, the J call TRBJ1-2, with D possibly being TRBD1 (6 bases). CDR1 is SQVTM and CDR2 is ANQGSEA in the germline V gene. This CDR3 has 11 residues. V lost 7 bases and J lost 4, with 10 bases in between. Here the CDR3 reads CSERTVYGYTF. Here the CDR3 DNA reads TGCAGCGAACGGACAGTCTATGGCTACACCTTC.

The genes are TRBV7-2 and TRBJ1-2, with 9 positions matching TRBD1. The trim removed 0 bases at V and 11 bases at J, leaving 7 bases unmatched. The CDR3 contains 14 residues. Germline-derived CDR1 and CDR2 are SGHTA and FQGNSA. For the CDR3, the DNA is TGTGCCAGCAGCTTAGCCCTAACAGGGGGCGCATACACCTTC. Translating it yields CASSLALTGGAYTF.

This chain's CDR3 is CSAHSDRVYTYEQYF. The CDR3 DNA sequence: TGCAGTGCCCACAGTGACAGGGTTTACACCTACGAGCAGTACTTC. This chain links TRBV20-1 with TRBJ2-5; 7 nucleotides line up with TRBD1. Near its end, the DNA agrees better with TRBJ2-7, so the J call may be wrong. The CDR3 has 15 residues. CDR1 is DFQATT and CDR2 is SNEGSKA in the germline V gene (reference sequence).

The rearrangement links TRBV12-3 or TRBV12-4 to TRBJ1-1; possible D gene TRBD1, 5 bases. The CDR3 length is 13 residues. The V end lost 5 bases, the J end lost 5 bases, and 12 bases lay between the germline ends. The CDR3 nucleotides read TGTGCCAGCAGTGGCCGACAGTTTACTGAAGCTTTCTTT. This encodes CASSGRQFTEAFF.

V usage is TRBV29-1 and J usage is TRBJ2-4; D possibly corresponds to TRBD2 (7 bases). V was shortened by 5 bases and J by 6 bases, with 17 bases between the two germline ends. This CDR3 contains 14 residues. Germline CDR1 reads SQVTM; CDR2 reads ANQGSEA. CDR3 in DNA: TGCAGCGTTATCCCGGTGGGGGGGCCAAACATTCAGTACTTC. Its translation: CSVIPVGGPNIQYF.

The chain uses TRBV9 and TRBJ2-7; D is undetermined. The length of the CDR3 is 14 residues. Trimming took 3 bases from V and 0 from J, leaving 10 bases between them. Germline loops: CDR1 SGDLS, CDR2 YYNGEE. CDR3 region: CASSGPNHSYEQYF. The CDR3 bases are TGTGCCAGCAGCGGACCCAATCACTCCTACGAGCAGTACTTC.

This clonotype is a singleton in its sample. CDR3 coding DNA: TGTGCCAGCAGCCAAAGGAGGCATGGAGATACGCAGTATTTT. Protein product: CASSQRRHGDTQYF. The chain employs TRBV14 and TRBJ2-3, with D possibly TRBD2 on 5 matching bases. From germline, CDR1 is SGHDN and CDR2 FVKESK. The CDR3 is 14 amino acids. Trimming left V 2 bases short and J 5 bases short, with 11 bases between. Full variable domain (rest looked up from reference TRBV14 and TRBJ2-3): EAGVTQFPSHSVIEKGQTVTLRCDPISGHDNLYWYRRVMGKEIKFLLHFVKESKQDESGMPNNRFLAERTGGTYSTLKVQPAELEDSGVYFCASSQRRHGDTQYFGPGTRLTVL.

The V and J genes are TRBV5-8 and TRBJ2-3; D is tentatively TRBD1 or TRBD2 (5 bases each). V was pared by 2 bases and J by 2 bases, with 15 bases between. Germline lookup yields CDR1 SGHTS and CDR2 YDEGEE. The CDR3 is 16 residues long. Here the CDR3 DNA reads TGTGCCAGCAGCTTACTCGGGACCCAGACCACAGATACGCAGTATTTT. As protein: CASSLLGTQTTDTQYF.

The V call is TRBV20-1, the J call TRBJ1-5; TRBD1 might be the D (5 bases). This CDR3 contains 14 residues. Trimming cost V 6 bases and J 0 bases, with 12 bases left between them. Germline CDR1 and CDR2: DFQATT and SNEGSKA (reference sequence). In nucleotides, the CDR3 is TGCAGTGCGGCCCCAGGGACTAGCAATCAGCCCCAGCATTTT. As protein: CSAAPGTSNQPQHF.

This clonotype was seen a single time. The genes are TRBV7-8 and TRBJ2-4; 9 nucleotides match TRBD1. With the DNA end fitting TRBJ2-7 better, the J assignment may be wrong. There are 14 residues in the CDR3. The V gene's germline CDR1 is SGHVS and CDR2 FQNEAQ. CDR3 sequence (DNA): TGTGCCAGCAGCTTGAGGACAGGGGAATACGAGCAGTACTTC. Residues: CASSLRTGEYEQYF.

This sequence joins TRBV10-3 and TRBJ2-7; D is perhaps TRBD1 (6 bases). The CDR3 is made up of 12 amino acids. The V end lost 4 bases, the J end lost 5 bases, and 9 bases lay between the germline ends. Germline V gene sequence: CDR1 ENHRY, CDR2 SYGVKD. The CDR3 loop is CAISGAGDEQYF. Written as DNA, the CDR3 is TGTGCCATCAGTGGCGCAGGGGACGAGCAGTACTTC.

This clonotype was counted a few times. The chain has TRBV7-9 and TRBJ2-3; 9 bases fit TRBD2. The CDR3 totals 17 residues. CDR1 SEHNR and CDR2 FQNEAQ come from the germline V gene (reference sequence). The V and J ends lost 5 bases and 6 bases, in that order; junction bases with no gene match: 15. The CDR3 reads CASSPSWGERGADTQYF. The CDR3 DNA reads as TGTGCCAGCAGCCCGTCGTGGGGAGAGCGGGGGGCTGATACGCAGTATTTT.

This clonotype was observed a few times. The chain couples TRBV10-3 to TRBJ2-3; TRBD2 aligns across 12 bases. The CDR3 has 15 residues. The V gene's germline CDR1 is ENHRY and CDR2 SYGVKD. The V gene end was trimmed by 5 bases and the J gene end by 2 bases; junction bases not matched to a gene: 2. CDR3 amino acids: CAISRLAGATDTQYF. CDR3 in DNA: TGTGCCATCAGTCGACTAGCGGGGGCCACAGATACGCAGTATTTT.

Turning to this clonotype: One end of the junction is discordant with germline, which a read error may explain. The rearrangement uses TRBV6-2 or TRBV6-3 and TRBJ2-5; D remains unclear. The J call may be wrong; the DNA end is better matched by TRBJ2-7. CDR1 and CDR2 (germline): MNHEY, SVGEGT. This CDR3 comprises 13 residues. Here the CDR3 DNA reads TGTACCAGCAGTTCTTTCGGCACCTACGAGCAGTACTTC. It codes for CTSSSFGTYEQYF.

In its sample, this clonotype was seen once. The CDR3 loop is CASSRPDRPYEQYF. The CDR3 nucleotides are TGTGCCAGCAGCCGACCTGACAGGCCCTACGAGCAGTACTTC. The rearrangement joins TRBV3-1 to TRBJ2-7, with D possibly TRBD1 on 6 matching bases. Germline V gene data show CDR1 as LGHDT and CDR2 as YNNKEL (reference sequence). CDR3 length: 14 residues. Trimming removed 4 bases at V and 2 bases at J, with 12 bases between.